Described below is a single TCR beta chain sequence and its context. Unmatched junction bases numbered 6, after V lost 4 bases and J lost 3 bases. The CDR3 spans 14 residues. Looked up from germline, CDR1 is SGHRS and CDR2 is YFSETQ. Some clones are missing from TCRdb's copy, which holds only in-frame ones; the method was immunoSEQ multiplex PCR. In the table there are 350,000 or so clones, about nine tenths of which are singletons. This entry belongs to a study of blood T cell repertoires in COVID-19. At the level of the study: Sources were T cells, B-cell-depleted T cells, or PBMCs; the material itself was cDNA or gDNA.

This TCR was sampled from a woman aged 55-70 years with COVID-19, enrolled during active disease. The V and J genes are TRBV5-1 and TRBJ1-1; 7 bases map to TRBD1. The specimen was peripheral blood. The CDR3 coding sequence is TGCGCCAGCAGCCTGTACACAGGGGACACTGAAGCTTTCTTT. Its translation is CASSLYTGDTEAFF.